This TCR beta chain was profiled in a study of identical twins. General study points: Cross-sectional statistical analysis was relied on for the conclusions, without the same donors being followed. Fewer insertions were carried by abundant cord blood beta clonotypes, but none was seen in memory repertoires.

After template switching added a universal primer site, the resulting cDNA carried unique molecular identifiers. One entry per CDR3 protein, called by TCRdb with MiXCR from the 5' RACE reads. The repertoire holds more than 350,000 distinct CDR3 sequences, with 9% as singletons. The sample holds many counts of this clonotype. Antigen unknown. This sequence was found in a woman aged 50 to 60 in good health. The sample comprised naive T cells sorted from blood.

The CDR3 sequence is CATSDASGRPSYEQYV. CDR3 DNA: TGTGCCACCAGTGACGCAAGCGGGAGGCCCTCCTACGAGCAGTACGTC. This sequence joins TRBV24-1 and TRBJ2-7, with 9 bases aligning to TRBD2. Germline lookup yields CDR1 KGHDR and CDR2 SFDVKD. The trim removed 4 bases at V and 0 bases at J, leaving 6 bases unmatched. The CDR3 is made up of 16 amino acids.